This T cell receptor (beta chain) is from a study of blood T cell repertoires in COVID-19. At the level of the study: Sample material is recorded as cDNA or gDNA derived from T cells, B-cell-depleted T cells, or PBMCs.

Those who participated ranged in age from about 18 to 89 years and resided in 20 to 30 US areas. Participant reports of clinical history set cohort assignment. Produced via immunoSEQ multiplex PCR; TCRdb's table is partial and in-frame only. The repertoire includes about 270,000 clones, more than 75% of them detected once, and 2% to 2.5% sits in the top ten. Worth noting for this clone: The same CDR3 can be traced to other DNA sequences in this sample.

The sample comprised PBMCs or T cells enriched from blood (not recorded which). The clonotype comes from a woman in her thirties or forties with acute COVID-19.

CDR3 sequence (DNA): TGTGCCAGCAGGGGGGGTCGTAATTCACCCCTCCACTTT. This codes for CASRGGRNSPLHF. This rearrangement joins TRBV6-5 to TRBJ1-6, with a weak D call TRBD1 (5 bases). Trimming took off 6 bases at V and 6 bases at J, with 9 bases between the two ends. The germline V gene has CDR1 MNHEY and CDR2 SVGAGI. This CDR3 is built from 13 residues.